The text below deals with one T cell receptor (beta chain). Using its own MiXCR run on the 5' RACE reads, TCRdb lists one record per CDR3 protein. The sample yields 350,000 to 450,000 distinct CDR3 sequences, 28% seen once. The donors were healthy female monozygous twins, three pairs in total. CDR1 and CDR2 (germline): LGHDT, YNNKEL (reference sequence). The V end lost 0 bases, the J end lost 10 bases, and 15 bases lay between the germline ends. The CDR3 covers 14 residues. The data are from a study of identical twins' blood T cells. This clonotype was sampled from a woman aged 18 to 55 in good health. The rearrangement uses TRBV3-1 and TRBJ1-2; D is undetermined. Sequenced sample: PBMCs. The CDR3 here is CASSQEGFMGFYTF. The CDR3 DNA follows: TGTGCCAGCAGCCAAGAAGGTTTTATGGGATTCTACACCTTC.